The rows below give T cell receptor beta chains drawn from one sample of a study of blood T cell repertoires in COVID-19. Some clones are missing from TCRdb's copy, which holds only in-frame ones; the method was immunoSEQ multiplex PCR. The repertoire holds some 390,000 clones, with approximately 86% as singletons. The sequencing input was peripheral blood. These receptors all come from a human donor in a cohort sampled during active COVID-19. Each CDR3 is given with its conserved first and last residue. The D gene is left open where the match is weak. Only part of the rows carry a size: once, few, many, or a class if the clone is expanded.

>NA|NA|TRBJ1-1|13|TRBV30
TGTGCCTGGAGGGGGGAGGCAGGAACTGAAGCTTTCTTT
CAWRGEAGTEAFF
>NA|NA|TRBJ2-1|17|TRBV28
TGTGCCAGCAGTTTATTCCCGGAATTGACTAGTTTGAATGAGCAGTTCTTC
CASSLFPELTSLNEQFF
>NA|NA|TRBJ1-1|14|TRBV2
TGTGCCAGCAGTGAAGCGCCGGGGGACACTGAAGCTTTCTTT
CASSEAPGDTEAFF
>NA|NA|TRBJ2-4|17|TRBV19
TGTGCCAGTAGCGATCTGGGCAGATTACTAGCCAAAAACATTCAGTACTTC
CASSDLGRLLAKNIQYF
>TRBD1|NA|TRBJ2-7|15|TRBV2
TGTGCCAGCAGGACGGACAGGGAAGAGCTCTACGAGCAGTACTTC
CASRTDREELYEQYF
>TRBD1|NA|TRBJ2-7|14|TRBV5-1
TGCGCCAGCAGCGCTGACAGGGATTTCTTCGCGCAGTACTTC
CASSADRDFFAQYF
>NA|few|TRBJ1-3|14|TRBV6-5
TGTGCCAGCAGTTACACGGCCGGGGGAAACACCATATATTTT
CASSYTAGGNTIYF
>NA|NA|TRBJ2-7|12|TRBV30
TGTGCTTATTCCGGGACACCTTACGAGCAGTACTTC
CAYSGTPYEQYF
>NA|NA|TRBJ1-6|14|TRBV27
TGTGCCAGCAGTTTATCCTGGGGAGAGCCACCCCTCCACTTT
CASSLSWGEPPLHF
>NA|NA|TRBJ1-3|14|TRBV7-2
TGTGCCAGCGCGAAACCGGGGGGTTGGAACACCATATATTTT
CASAKPGGWNTIYF
>TRBD1|NA|TRBJ2-3|15|TRBV5-8
TGTGCCAGCAGCCCACAGGGGCATAGCACAGATACGCAGTATTTT
CASSPQGHSTDTQYF
>NA|NA|TRBJ2-5|14|TRBV18
TGTGCCAGCTCACCACCGGGAGGCCTAGAGACCCAGTACTTC
CASSPPGGLETQYF
>NA|NA|TRBJ2-1|11|TRBV5-6
TGTGCCAGCCGCAGGGTCAATGAGCAGTTCTTC
CASRRVNEQFF
>NA|NA|TRBJ2-7|14|TRBV4-1
TGCGCCAGCAGCCAATTCCTTGCTAGTGGGGAGCAGTACTTC
CASSQFLASGEQYF
>TRBD1|NA|TRBJ1-1|15|TRBV5-1
TGCGCCAGCAGCTGGACTCAGGACAGGGGCACTGAAGCTTTCTTT
CASSWTQDRGTEAFF
>TRBD1|NA|TRBJ1-1|14|TRBV4-1
TGCGCCAGCAGCCCGGACAGGGAGAACACTGAAGCTTTCTTT
CASSPDRENTEAFF
>TRBD1|NA|TRBJ1-3|15|TRBV5-1
TGCGCCAGCAGCGAGGGGACAGTCTCTGGAAACACCATATATTTT
CASSEGTVSGNTIYF
>NA|NA|TRBJ1-4|14|TRBV5-8
TGTGCCAGCCAGACGACAGCCTCTAATGAAAAACTGTTTTTT
CASQTTASNEKLFF
>TRBD2|NA|TRBJ2-3|13|TRBV5-1
TGCGCCAGCAGACTAGCGGGAGGGGATACGCAGTATTTT
CASRLAGGDTQYF
>NA|NA|TRBJ1-1|14|TRBV11-2
TGTGCCAGCAGCACCCTCGTCCCCAGCACTGAAGCTTTCTTT
CASSTLVPSTEAFF
>TRBD2|NA|TRBJ2-1|17|TRBV5-4
TGTGCCAGCAGGACCCGGAGTAGCGGGAGAGGGTTGGATGAGCAGTTCTTC
CASRTRSSGRGLDEQFF
>NA|NA|TRBJ1-3|15|TRBV6-5
TGTGCCAGCAGCGGTGGAGGTGACTCTGGAAACACCATATATTTT
CASSGGGDSGNTIYF
>NA|NA|TRBJ2-1|14|TRBV5-1
TGCGCCAGCAGCGGTAAGACGGGAGTCGATGAGCAGTTCTTC
CASSGKTGVDEQFF
>TRBD1|NA|TRBJ1-2|15|TRBV7-9
TGTGCCAGCAGCTCAGGAGGACAGGGGCGCTATGGCTACACCTTC
CASSSGGQGRYGYTF
>NA|NA|TRBJ1-1|13|TRBV29-1
TGCAGCGTCGCCACCGGGGGGAACACTGAAGCTTTCTTT
CSVATGGNTEAFF
>TRBD2|NA|TRBJ2-7|14|TRBV30
TGTGCCTGGAGTACCTCTAGCGGGAGCTACGAGCAGTACTTC
CAWSTSSGSYEQYF
>TRBD2|NA|TRBJ2-3|17|TRBV15
TGTGCCACCAGCACAAGGACTAGCGGGGGATACACAGATACGCAGTATTTT
CATSTRTSGGYTDTQYF
>TRBD2|NA|TRBJ2-3|13|TRBV3-1/TRBV3-2
TGTGCCAGCCGGACTAGCGGGAGCCATACGCAGTATTTT
CASRTSGSHTQYF
>NA|NA|TRBJ2-1|14|TRBV4-2
TGTGCCAGCAGCCAAGATCAGGGGAACAATGAGCAGTTCTTC
CASSQDQGNNEQFF
>NA|few|TRBJ1-1|14|TRBV6-6
TGTGCCAGCAGTTACGGGAGAATCGGGACTGAAGCTTTCTTT
CASSYGRIGTEAFF
>NA|NA|TRBJ1-1|14|TRBV2
TGTGCCAGCAACTACAGGACACTGAACACTGAAGCTTTCTTT
CASNYRTLNTEAFF
>TRBD1|NA|TRBJ1-1|13|TRBV19
TGTGCCAGTGCAGGACAGGGGAACACTGAAGCTTTCTTT
CASAGQGNTEAFF
>TRBD2|NA|TRBJ2-3|16|TRBV6-4
TGTGCCAGCAGTGCGCTAGCGGGAGGTCTTCGCGATACGCAGTATTTT
CASSALAGGLRDTQYF